This T cell receptor beta chain was found in a study of somatic mutations in cytotoxic T cells in rheumatoid arthritis (dated by TCRdb to the late 2010s). At the level of the whole study: Before any treatment started and right after they were diagnosed, patients gave peripheral blood samples (around 30 ml EDTA). Some T-cell populations stained with V beta antibodies were sorted by flow on a FACSAria II or Sony SH800 to nearly 100% purity, with sorted V beta1+ cells additionally subjected to TCRB sequencing. In newly diagnosed rheumatoid arthritis without treatment, the study examined if expanded CD8+ T-cell clones harbor somatic mutations, relying on TCRB deep sequencing to characterize clonality. TCRB deep sequencing was performed for more than 50 rheumatoid arthritis patients and some 19 healthy controls. Patient and control groups had essentially identical median ages.

The CDR3 goes from the cysteine to the phenylalanine over 16 residues. Just CDR3 DNA is preserved here, 48 bases in frame from base 1. The germline V gene yields SGHTS for CDR1 and YDEGEE for CDR2. From V the trimming removes 2 bases and from J it removes 5 bases, while the gene matches leave 5 bases of the junction unaccounted for. This clone was seen more than once but under ten times. No antigen is known for it. Within one base of it there is no much larger clone, and no base qualities were kept. Genomic DNA underwent TCRB CDR3 sequencing using the immunoSEQ assay. Turning to the authors' computational methods: When patient CD8+ clones exceeding 1% were checked against published virus-specific TCRB sequences, only a few matched. The analyses included only productive TCRB rearrangements. Clonality was calculated as a Shannon entropy-based productive clonality index, and a clone was defined by a unique TCRB CDR3 sequence. To calculate repertoire overlap between two samples, the template counts of each clone were considered relative to each sample's total templates. A correlation with a Spearman r of around 0.6 was found between V-gene usage by flow cytometry and V-gene usage by TCRB sequencing. As stored in TCRdb, this immuneACCESS dataset retains in-frame rearrangements with V and J assigned. A fraction of the clones does not appear; measured against another copy, unresolved V genes explain less than half of the discrepancy, and the remainder lacks a known reason. Clonal size and the V and J genes are those of that table, whereas D and trimming came from the DNA. Within this sample are 20,000 to 25,000 clones, with 65% to 85% of them counted one time only. The ten largest make up approximately 3.4% of the sample.

Flow cytometry confirmed the purity of CD4+ and CD8+ cells that had been isolated by positive magnetic bead selection on an AutoMACS. After a first flow cytometry screen using a TCR V beta antibody panel, clonal expansions were characterized through TCRB deep sequencing of sorted CD8+ fractions. Ficoll-Paque PLUS density gradient separation was used to isolate peripheral blood mononuclear cells. Using Nucleospin Tissue or Tissue XS kits, DNA was extracted from CD4-enriched, CD8-enriched or PBMC samples, with quantification by a Qubit 2.0 fluorometer. Broader findings and caveats from the paper: Viral specificity could not be ruled out by absence from virus-specific databases, and the antigen targets of the expanded CD8+ clones remained unknown. No adjustment for multiple comparisons was made for the slight TRBV07 underrepresentation in patients. CD8+ T-cell clonality in rheumatoid arthritis patients was not significantly different from that in age-matched healthy controls. Several identical CD8+ TCRB sequences were found in both blood and synovial fluid, and in about an eighth of the roughly 60 patients the largest CD8+ clone exceeded 20% of CD8+ cells. An increase of CD8+ clonality with age was seen in patients (Spearman r=0.49) but not in healthy controls.

Material: CD8+ T cells sorted from blood. The chain joins TRBV5-8 to TRBJ1-6, and 9 bases in between align with TRBD1. The sequence derives from an adult with rheumatoid arthritis. The sequence in DNA is TGTGCCAGCAGCTTAGGGGGACAGGGCAATAATTCACCCCTCCACTTT. This yields the protein CASSLGGQGNNSPLHF.